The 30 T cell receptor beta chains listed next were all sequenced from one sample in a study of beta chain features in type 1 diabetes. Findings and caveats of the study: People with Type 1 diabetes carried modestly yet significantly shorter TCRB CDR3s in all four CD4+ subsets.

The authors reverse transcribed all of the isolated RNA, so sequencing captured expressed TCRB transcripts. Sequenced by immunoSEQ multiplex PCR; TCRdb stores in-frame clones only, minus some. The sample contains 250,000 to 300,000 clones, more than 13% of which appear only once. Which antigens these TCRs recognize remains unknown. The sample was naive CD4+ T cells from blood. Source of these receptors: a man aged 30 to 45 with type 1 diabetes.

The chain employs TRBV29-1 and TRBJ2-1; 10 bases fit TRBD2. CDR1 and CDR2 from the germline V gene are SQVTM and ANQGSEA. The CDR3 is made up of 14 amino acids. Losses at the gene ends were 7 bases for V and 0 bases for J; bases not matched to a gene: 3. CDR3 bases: TGCAGCGCGAGGACTAGCGGCTCCTACAATGAGCAGTTCTTC. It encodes CSARTSGSYNEQFF.

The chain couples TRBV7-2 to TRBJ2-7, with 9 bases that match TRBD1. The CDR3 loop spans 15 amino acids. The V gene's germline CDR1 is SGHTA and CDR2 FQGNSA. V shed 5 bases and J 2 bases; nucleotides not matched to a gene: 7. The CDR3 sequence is CASSRYRGLAYEQYF. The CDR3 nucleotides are TGTGCCAGCAGCAGATACAGGGGGCTTGCCTACGAGCAGTACTTC.

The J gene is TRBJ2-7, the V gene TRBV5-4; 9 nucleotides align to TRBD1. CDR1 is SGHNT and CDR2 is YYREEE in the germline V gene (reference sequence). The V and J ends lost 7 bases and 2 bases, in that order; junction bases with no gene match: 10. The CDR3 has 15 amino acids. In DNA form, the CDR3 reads TGTGCCAGCGGATCGGGACAGGGAGGTCCCTACGAGCAGTACTTC. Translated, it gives CASGSGQGGPYEQYF.

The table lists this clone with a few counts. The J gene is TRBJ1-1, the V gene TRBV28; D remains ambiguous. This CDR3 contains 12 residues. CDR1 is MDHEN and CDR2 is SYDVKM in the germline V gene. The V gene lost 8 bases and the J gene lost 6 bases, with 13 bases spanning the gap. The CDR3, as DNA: TGTGCCAGCGCCGGGGTGAAGGCTGAAGCTTTCTTT. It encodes CASAGVKAEAFF. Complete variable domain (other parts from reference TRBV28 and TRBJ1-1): DVKVTQSSRYLVKRTGEKVFLECVQDMDHENMFWYRQDPGLGLRLIYFSYDVKMKEKGDIPEGYSVSREKKERFSLILESASTNQTSMYLCASAGVKAEAFFGQGTRLTVV.

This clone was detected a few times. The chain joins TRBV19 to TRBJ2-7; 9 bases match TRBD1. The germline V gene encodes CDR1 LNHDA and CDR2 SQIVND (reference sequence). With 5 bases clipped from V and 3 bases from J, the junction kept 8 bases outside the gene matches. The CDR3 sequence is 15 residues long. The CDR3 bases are TGTGCCAGTAGTGCACCCGGGACAGGGATCTACGAGCAGTACTTC. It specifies CASSAPGTGIYEQYF.

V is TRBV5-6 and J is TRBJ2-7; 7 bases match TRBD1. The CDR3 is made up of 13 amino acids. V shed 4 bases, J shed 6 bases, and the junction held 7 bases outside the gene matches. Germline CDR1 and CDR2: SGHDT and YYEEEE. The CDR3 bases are TGTGCCAGCAGCGGGCCAGGGGGTCGCGAGCAGTACTTC. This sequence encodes CASSGPGGREQYF.

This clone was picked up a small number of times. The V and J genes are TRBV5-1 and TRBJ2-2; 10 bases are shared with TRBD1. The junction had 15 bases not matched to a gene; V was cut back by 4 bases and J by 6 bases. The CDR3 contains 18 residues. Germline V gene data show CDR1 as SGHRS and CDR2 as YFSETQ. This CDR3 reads CASSHHRADRGLPGELFF. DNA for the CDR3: TGCGCCAGCAGCCACCATCGAGCGGACAGGGGGTTACCCGGGGAGCTGTTTTTT.

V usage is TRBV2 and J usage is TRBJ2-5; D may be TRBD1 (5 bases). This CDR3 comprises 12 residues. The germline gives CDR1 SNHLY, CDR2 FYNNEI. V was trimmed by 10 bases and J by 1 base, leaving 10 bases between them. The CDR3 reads CAKQAPQETQYF. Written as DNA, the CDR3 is TGTGCCAAACAGGCGCCCCAAGAGACCCAGTACTTC.

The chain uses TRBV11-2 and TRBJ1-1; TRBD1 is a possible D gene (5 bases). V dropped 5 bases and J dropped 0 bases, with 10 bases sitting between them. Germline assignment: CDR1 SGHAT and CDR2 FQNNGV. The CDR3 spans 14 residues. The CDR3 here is CASSTREMNTEAFF. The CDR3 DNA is TGTGCCAGCAGCACCAGGGAAATGAACACTGAAGCTTTCTTT.

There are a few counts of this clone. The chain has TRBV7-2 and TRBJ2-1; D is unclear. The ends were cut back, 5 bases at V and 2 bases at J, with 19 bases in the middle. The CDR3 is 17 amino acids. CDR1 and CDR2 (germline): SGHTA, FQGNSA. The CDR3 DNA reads TGTGCCAGCAGCCCCCTTCTCGACTCATACACCTACAATGAGCAGTTCTTC. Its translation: CASSPLLDSYTYNEQFF.

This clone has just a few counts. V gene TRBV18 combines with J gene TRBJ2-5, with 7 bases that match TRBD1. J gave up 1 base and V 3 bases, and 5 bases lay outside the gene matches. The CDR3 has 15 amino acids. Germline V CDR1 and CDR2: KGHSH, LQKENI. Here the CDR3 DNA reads TGTGCCAGCTCACCCTGGGACAGTGTCCAAGAGACCCAGTACTTC. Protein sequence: CASSPWDSVQETQYF.

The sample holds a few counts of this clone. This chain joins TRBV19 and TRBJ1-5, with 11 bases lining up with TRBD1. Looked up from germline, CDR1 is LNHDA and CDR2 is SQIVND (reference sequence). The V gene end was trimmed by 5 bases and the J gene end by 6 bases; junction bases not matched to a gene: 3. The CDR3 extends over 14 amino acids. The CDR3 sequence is CASSGTGGTQPQHF. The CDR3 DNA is TGTGCCAGTAGTGGGACAGGGGGTACTCAGCCCCAGCATTTT. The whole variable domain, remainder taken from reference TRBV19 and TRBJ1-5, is DGGITQSPKYLFRKEGQNVTLSCEQNLNHDAMYWYRQDPGQGLRLIYYSQIVNDFQKGDIAEGYSVSREKKESFPLTVTSAQKNPTAFYLCASSGTGGTQPQHFGDGTRLSIL.

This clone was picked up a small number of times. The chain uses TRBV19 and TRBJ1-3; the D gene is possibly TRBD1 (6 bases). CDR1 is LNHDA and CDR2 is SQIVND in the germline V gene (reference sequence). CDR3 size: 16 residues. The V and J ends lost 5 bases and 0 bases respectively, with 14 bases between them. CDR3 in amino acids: CASSLDRLFSGNTIYF. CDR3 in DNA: TGTGCCAGTAGTCTTGACAGGCTCTTCTCTGGAAACACCATATATTTT.

CDR3 DNA sequence: TGTGCCAGCAGCTCCCCTAGGTACGAGCAGTACTTC. It is translated as CASSSPRYEQYF. The chain carries TRBV28 and TRBJ2-7; no definite D call. The V gene's germline CDR1 is MDHEN and CDR2 SYDVKM. Trimming stripped 6 bases from V and 4 bases from J, with 10 bases between. The CDR3 spans 12 residues.

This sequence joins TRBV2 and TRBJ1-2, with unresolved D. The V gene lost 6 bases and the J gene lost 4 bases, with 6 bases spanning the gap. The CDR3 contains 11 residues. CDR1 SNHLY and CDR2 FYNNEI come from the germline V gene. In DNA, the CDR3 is TGTGCCAGCAGGCAGTCCTATGGCTACACCTTC. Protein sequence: CASRQSYGYTF.

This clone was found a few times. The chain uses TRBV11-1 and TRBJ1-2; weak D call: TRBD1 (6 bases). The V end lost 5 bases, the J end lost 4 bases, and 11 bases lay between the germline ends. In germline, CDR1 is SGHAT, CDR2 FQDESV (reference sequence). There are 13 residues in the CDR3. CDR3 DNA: TGTGCCAGCAGCCGCGACAGGTTCTATGGCTACACCTTC. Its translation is CASSRDRFYGYTF.

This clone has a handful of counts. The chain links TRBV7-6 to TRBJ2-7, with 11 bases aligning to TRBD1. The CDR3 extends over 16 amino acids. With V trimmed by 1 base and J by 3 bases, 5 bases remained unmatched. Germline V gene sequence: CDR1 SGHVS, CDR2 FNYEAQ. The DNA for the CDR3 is TGTGCCAGCAGCTTAGGGTTGGGGACAGGGGGCTACGAGCAGTACTTC. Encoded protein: CASSLGLGTGGYEQYF.

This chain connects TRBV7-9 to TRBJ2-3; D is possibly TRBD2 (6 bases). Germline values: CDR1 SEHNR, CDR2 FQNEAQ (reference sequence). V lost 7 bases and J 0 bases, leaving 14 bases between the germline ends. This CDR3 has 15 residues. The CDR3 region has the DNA TGTGCCAGCACCTTGGGGGGAGCTAGCACAGATACGCAGTATTTT. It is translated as CASTLGGASTDTQYF.

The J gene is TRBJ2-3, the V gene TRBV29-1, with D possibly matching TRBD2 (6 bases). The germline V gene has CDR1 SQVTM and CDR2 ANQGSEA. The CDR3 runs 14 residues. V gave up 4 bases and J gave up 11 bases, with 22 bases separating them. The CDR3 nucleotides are TGCAGCGTTGTCCTAGCGCAAGATGCACGGGAGCAGTATTTT. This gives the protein CSVVLAQDAREQYF.

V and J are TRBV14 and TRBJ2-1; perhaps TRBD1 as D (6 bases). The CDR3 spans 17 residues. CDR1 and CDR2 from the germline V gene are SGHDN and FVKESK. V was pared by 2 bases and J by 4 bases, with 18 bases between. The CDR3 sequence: CASSQRTDPPPYNEQFF. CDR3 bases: TGTGCCAGCAGCCAAAGGACAGATCCACCCCCTTACAATGAGCAGTTCTTC.

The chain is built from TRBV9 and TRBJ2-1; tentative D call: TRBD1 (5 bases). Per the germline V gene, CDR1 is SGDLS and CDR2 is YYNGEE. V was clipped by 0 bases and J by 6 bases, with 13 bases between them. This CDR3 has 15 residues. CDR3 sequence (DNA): TGTGCCAGCAGCGTAGCGGCCCGGACATCCAATGAGCAGTTCTTC. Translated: CASSVAARTSNEQFF.

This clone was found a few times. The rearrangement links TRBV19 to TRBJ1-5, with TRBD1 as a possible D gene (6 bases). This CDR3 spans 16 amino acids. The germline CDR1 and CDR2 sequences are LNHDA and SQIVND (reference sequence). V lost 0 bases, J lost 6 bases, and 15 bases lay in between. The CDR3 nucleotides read TGTGCCAGTAGTATAGATCTGGGGCACAGGGCTCAGCCCCAGCATTTT. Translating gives CASSIDLGHRAQPQHF.

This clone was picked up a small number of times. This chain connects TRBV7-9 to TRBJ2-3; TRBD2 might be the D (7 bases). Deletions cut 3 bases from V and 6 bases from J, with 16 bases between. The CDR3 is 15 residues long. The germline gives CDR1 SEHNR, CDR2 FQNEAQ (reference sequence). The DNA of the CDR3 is TGTGCCAGCAGCTTGGGGGGGCCACGTGGGGATACGCAGTATTTT. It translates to CASSLGGPRGDTQYF.

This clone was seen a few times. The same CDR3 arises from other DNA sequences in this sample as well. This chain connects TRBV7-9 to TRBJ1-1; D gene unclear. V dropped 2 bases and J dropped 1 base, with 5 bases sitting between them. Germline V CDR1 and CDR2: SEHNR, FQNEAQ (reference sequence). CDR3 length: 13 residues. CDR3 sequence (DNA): TGTGCCAGCAGCTTATCAGGGAACACTGAAGCTTTCTTT. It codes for CASSLSGNTEAFF. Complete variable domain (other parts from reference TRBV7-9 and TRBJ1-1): DTGVSQNPRHKITKRGQNVTFRCDPISEHNRLYWYRQTLGQGPEFLTYFQNEAQLEKSRLLSDRFSAERPKGSFSTLEIQRTEQGDSAMYLCASSLSGNTEAFFGQGTRLTVV.

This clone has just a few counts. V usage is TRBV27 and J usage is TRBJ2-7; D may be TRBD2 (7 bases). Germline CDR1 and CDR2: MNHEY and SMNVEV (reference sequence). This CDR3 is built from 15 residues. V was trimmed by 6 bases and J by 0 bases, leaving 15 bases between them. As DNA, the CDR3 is TGTGCCAGCAGGGGGGCACTAGCGTACTCCTACGAGCAGTACTTC. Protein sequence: CASRGALAYSYEQYF.

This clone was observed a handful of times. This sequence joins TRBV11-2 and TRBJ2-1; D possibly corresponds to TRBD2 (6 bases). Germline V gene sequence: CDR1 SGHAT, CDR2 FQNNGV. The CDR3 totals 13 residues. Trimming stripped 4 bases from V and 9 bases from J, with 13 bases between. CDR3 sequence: CASSSSSDGEQFF. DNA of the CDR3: TGTGCCAGCAGCTCTTCTAGCGACGGTGAGCAGTTCTTC.

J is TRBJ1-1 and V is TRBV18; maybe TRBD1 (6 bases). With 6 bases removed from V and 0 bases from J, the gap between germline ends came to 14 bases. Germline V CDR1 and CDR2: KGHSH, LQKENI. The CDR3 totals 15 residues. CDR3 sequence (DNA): TGTGCCAGCTCCCGAGGGGGTAGGATGAACACTGAAGCTTTCTTT. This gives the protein CASSRGGRMNTEAFF.

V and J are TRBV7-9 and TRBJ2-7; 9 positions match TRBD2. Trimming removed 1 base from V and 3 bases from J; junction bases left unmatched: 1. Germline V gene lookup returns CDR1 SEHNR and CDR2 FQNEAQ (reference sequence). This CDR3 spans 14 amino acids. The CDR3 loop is CASSLVAGDYEQYF. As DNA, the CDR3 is TGTGCCAGCAGCTTAGTAGCGGGGGACTACGAGCAGTACTTC.

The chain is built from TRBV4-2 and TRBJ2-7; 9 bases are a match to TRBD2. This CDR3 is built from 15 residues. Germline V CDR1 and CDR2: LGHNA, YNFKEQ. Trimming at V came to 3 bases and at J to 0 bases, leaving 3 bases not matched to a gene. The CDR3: CASSQTSGYSYEQYF. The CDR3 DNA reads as TGTGCCAGCAGCCAGACTAGCGGTTACTCCTACGAGCAGTACTTC.

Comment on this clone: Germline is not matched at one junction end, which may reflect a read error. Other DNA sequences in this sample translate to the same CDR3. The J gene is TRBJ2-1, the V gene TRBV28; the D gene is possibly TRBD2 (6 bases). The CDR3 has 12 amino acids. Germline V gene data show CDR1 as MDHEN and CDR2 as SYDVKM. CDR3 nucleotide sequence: TGCGCTTCGACTAGCTCCTACAATGAGCAGTTCTTC. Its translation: CASTSSYNEQFF. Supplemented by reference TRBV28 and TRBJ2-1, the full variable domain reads DVKVTQSSRYLVKRTGEKVFLECVQDMDHENMFWYRQDPGLGLRLIYFSYDVKMKEKGDIPEGYSVSREKKERFSLILESASTNQTSMYLCASTSSYNEQFFGPGTRLTVL.